Below are 23 T cell receptor beta chains sequenced from a single sample in a study of shared clonotypes between healthy human individuals. This table comes from immunoSEQ multiplex PCR, and its TCRdb copy is limited to in-frame clones, with some not included. Here the sample spans around 2.1 million clones, almost 96% being singletons. The sample consisted of naive CD4+ T cells sorted from blood. Subset given: CD45RA+ positively selected. These receptor sequences come from a man in his late teens or twenties in good health.

This clone was observed a few times. The same CDR3 can be traced to other DNA sequences in this sample. J is TRBJ1-5 and V is TRBV18, with 7 bases fitting TRBD1. The CDR3 spans 14 residues. The junction had 2 bases not matched to a gene; V was cut back by 3 bases and J by 3 bases. CDR1 KGHSH and CDR2 LQKENI come from the germline V gene. CDR3 in DNA: TGTGCCAGCTCACCCGGGACAGACAATCAGCCCCAGCATTTT. Translating gives CASSPGTDNQPQHF.

The rearrangement joins TRBV30 to TRBJ1-6; a possible D gene is TRBD1 (5 bases). V shed 1 base and J shed 9 bases, with 13 bases lying between them. The CDR3 has 14 amino acids. Germline V gene sequence: CDR1 GTSNPN, CDR2 SVGIG (reference sequence). The CDR3 protein is CAWSELGTSSPLHF. The CDR3 DNA follows: TGTGCCTGGAGTGAACTGGGGACGAGTTCACCCCTCCACTTT. The full variable domain, completed using reference TRBV30 and TRBJ1-6, is SQTIHQWPATLVQPVGSPLSLECTVEGTSNPNLYWYRQAAGRGLQLLFYSVGIGQISSEVPQNLSASRPQDRQFILSSKKLLLSDSGFYLCAWSELGTSSPLHFGNGTRLTVT.

This chain connects TRBV11-2 to TRBJ2-3; D gene ambiguous. In germline, CDR1 is SGHAT, CDR2 FQNNGV. The V end lost 0 bases, the J end lost 0 bases, and 10 bases lay between the germline ends. This CDR3 has 16 amino acids. Here the CDR3 reads CASSLEQYSSTDTQYF. The CDR3 DNA is TGTGCCAGCAGCTTAGAACAGTACTCTAGCACAGATACGCAGTATTTT.

This clone was observed a few times. This chain links TRBV10-1 with TRBJ2-7, with 9 bases that match TRBD2. The V segment lost 5 bases and the J segment 12 bases; nucleotides outside the gene matches: 5. The germline gives CDR1 WNHNN, CDR2 SYGVQD (reference sequence). The CDR3 length is 11 residues. The CDR3 bases are TGCGCCAGCAGTAATGGACTAGCGAGGTACTTC. This sequence encodes CASSNGLARYF.

On this clone: Other nucleotide sequences in the sample specify the same CDR3. V is TRBV30 and J is TRBJ1-5, with 8 positions matching TRBD1. The CDR3 has 13 residues. Germline V gene lookup returns CDR1 GTSNPN and CDR2 SVGIG (reference sequence). J gave up 7 bases and V 1 base, and 3 bases lay outside the gene matches. The CDR3 reads CAWSGQGRQPQHF. For the CDR3, the DNA is TGTGCCTGGAGTGGACAGGGGCGGCAGCCCCAGCATTTT.

The chain has TRBV5-4 and TRBJ2-7; tentative D call: TRBD2 (7 bases). The germline V gene encodes CDR1 SGHNT and CDR2 YYREEE (reference sequence). Trimming stripped 0 bases from V and 2 bases from J, with 12 bases between. The CDR3 consists of 15 residues. In nucleotides, the CDR3 is TGTGCCAGCAGCTTGGGAGGGGGGGCAGCCTACGAGCAGTACTTC. Translated: CASSLGGGAAYEQYF.

This chain uses TRBV5-1 with TRBJ2-3, with no clear D. The CDR3 contains 16 residues. The V and J ends lost 0 bases and 0 bases respectively, with 11 bases between them. In germline, CDR1 is SGHRS, CDR2 YFSETQ. CDR3 in DNA: TGCGCCAGCAGCTTGGGCTCTTTAACTAGCACAGATACGCAGTATTTT. It is translated as CASSLGSLTSTDTQYF.

The rearrangement links TRBV2 to TRBJ2-4, with 8 bases identical to TRBD1. Trimming at V came to 6 bases and at J to 1 base, leaving 8 bases not matched to a gene. The length of the CDR3 is 16 residues. In germline, CDR1 is SNHLY, CDR2 FYNNEI. The chain's CDR3 is CASSFGQGGAKNIQYF. CDR3 DNA sequence: TGTGCCAGCAGCTTTGGACAGGGTGGGGCCAAAAACATTCAGTACTTC.

The chain carries TRBV7-2 and TRBJ2-2, with 9 bases identical to TRBD2. CDR3 length: 16 amino acids. V lost 4 bases, J lost 3 bases, and 6 bases stayed unmatched. In germline, CDR1 is SGHTA, CDR2 FQGNSA. The CDR3 sequence is CASSSQAGGDTGELFF. As DNA, the CDR3 is TGTGCCAGCAGCTCTCAGGCGGGAGGGGACACCGGGGAGCTGTTTTTT.

CDR3 loop: CASSSDRRNQPQHF. In DNA form, the CDR3 reads TGTGCCAGTAGTAGCGACAGACGCAATCAGCCCCAGCATTTT. V and J are TRBV19 and TRBJ1-5; D is possibly TRBD1 (5 bases). This CDR3 spans 14 amino acids. V shed 4 bases and J shed 2 bases, with 9 bases lying between them. CDR1 LNHDA and CDR2 SQIVND come from the germline V gene (reference sequence).

V and J are TRBV6-1 and TRBJ1-2; 8 positions agree with TRBD1. Trimming at V came to 3 bases and at J to 2 bases, leaving 5 bases not matched to a gene. The length of the CDR3 is 15 residues. In germline, CDR1 is MNHNS, CDR2 SASEGT. CDR3 loop: CASSEYQGANYGYTF. As DNA, the CDR3 is TGTGCCAGCAGTGAGTACCAGGGGGCGAACTATGGCTACACCTTC.

This chain uses TRBV10-3 with TRBJ1-6; 7 bases agree with TRBD1. Germline assignment: CDR1 ENHRY and CDR2 SYGVKD. There are 13 residues in the CDR3. V was pared by 10 bases and J by 7 bases, with 7 bases of the junction left unmatched. CDR3 region: CANRDSFNSPLHF. CDR3 in DNA: TGTGCCAACCGGGACAGCTTCAATTCACCCCTCCACTTT.

The V call is TRBV5-1, the J call TRBJ2-3; D tentatively fits TRBD1 or TRBD2 (6 bases each). Trimming left V 0 bases short and J 1 base short, with 12 bases between. Per germline, CDR1 SGHRS and CDR2 YFSETQ. The CDR3 runs to 16 residues. The CDR3 here is CASSLVRRGRTDTQYF. The CDR3 DNA reads TGCGCCAGCAGCTTGGTTCGCCGGGGGCGCACAGATACGCAGTATTTT.

The chain recombines TRBV5-4 with TRBJ2-7, with 9 bases lining up with TRBD1. There are 15 residues in the CDR3. The V and J ends lost 2 bases and 5 bases, in that order; junction bases with no gene match: 8. Germline CDR1 reads SGHNT; CDR2 reads YYREEE (reference sequence). In DNA form, the CDR3 reads TGTGCCAGCAGCTTTCCGGGACAGGGTACCGACGAGCAGTACTTC. This encodes CASSFPGQGTDEQYF. The whole variable domain, filled in from reference TRBV5-4 and TRBJ2-7, reads ETGVTQSPTHLIKTRGQQVTLRCSSQSGHNTVSWYQQALGQGPQFIFQYYREEENGRGNFPPRFSGLQFPNYSSELNVNALELDDSALYLCASSFPGQGTDEQYFGPGTRLTVT.

The chain carries TRBV5-6 and TRBJ1-6; D is undetermined. CDR3 length equals 17 residues. Germline values: CDR1 SGHDT, CDR2 YYEEEE. The V and J ends lost 3 bases and 0 bases respectively, with 13 bases between them. In DNA, the CDR3 is TGTGCCAGCAGCTCCGGTGTGGGGAGCTCCTATAATTCACCCCTCCACTTT. It specifies CASSSGVGSSYNSPLHF. Together with reference TRBV5-6 and TRBJ1-6, the CDR3 gives the full variable domain: DAGVTQSPTHLIKTRGQQVTLRCSPKSGHDTVSWYQQALGQGPQFIFQYYEEEERQRGNFPDRFSGHQFPNYSSELNVNALLLGDSALYLCASSSGVGSSYNSPLHFGNGTRLTVT.

This chain links TRBV18 with TRBJ2-7, with D possibly being TRBD1 (6 bases). Germline CDR1 reads KGHSH; CDR2 reads LQKENI. V shed 0 bases and J shed 7 bases, with 19 bases lying between them. The CDR3 is 16 residues long. The CDR3 DNA is TGTGCCAGCTCACCACCTAATGGGGGCCCATCTAAAGAGCAGTACTTC. Its protein is CASSPPNGGPSKEQYF.

The V gene is TRBV30, the J gene TRBJ2-3; D call uncertain. CDR3 size: 14 residues. Germline V CDR1 and CDR2: GTSNPN, SVGIG (reference sequence). Trimming stripped 3 bases from V and 2 bases from J, with 12 bases between. The CDR3 is CAWSQGLNTDTQYF. CDR3 in DNA: TGTGCCTGGAGCCAAGGGTTAAACACAGATACGCAGTATTTT.

This chain links TRBV18 with TRBJ2-1, with TRBD1 as a possible D gene (6 bases). V lost 6 bases to trimming and J lost 4 bases, with 13 bases between them. The CDR3 loop spans 14 amino acids. The germline V gene has CDR1 KGHSH and CDR2 LQKENI. The CDR3, as DNA: TGTGCCAGCTCCCTCGGACAGATTTACAATGAGCAGTTCTTC. Amino acid sequence: CASSLGQIYNEQFF.

Concerning this clone: The germline gene is not matched at one end of the junction; a read error may be the cause. The V gene is TRBV30, the J gene TRBJ1-5; 7 positions match TRBD1. CDR1 GTSNPN and CDR2 SVGIG come from the germline V gene (reference sequence). The CDR3 length is 14 residues. The chain's CDR3 is CAWSVGQVNQLQHF. DNA for the CDR3: TGTGCCTGGAGTGTAGGACAGGTCAATCAGCTCCAGCATTTT.

The chain uses TRBV29-1 and TRBJ2-7; possibly TRBD1 for D (6 bases). This CDR3 has 12 residues. Germline CDR1 and CDR2: SQVTM and ANQGSEA. Trimming removed 7 bases at V and 3 bases at J, with 13 bases between. CDR3 nucleotides: TGCAGCGCACGGAAAGGGGGCTACGAGCAGTACTTC. The encoded protein is CSARKGGYEQYF.

The chain couples TRBV6-5 to TRBJ2-7; D is uncertain. CDR1 and CDR2 (germline): MNHEY, SVGAGI. V dropped 4 bases and J dropped 2 bases, with 15 bases sitting between them. The CDR3 loop spans 15 amino acids. The CDR3 region is CASSSVFGSAYEQYF. The CDR3 DNA sequence: TGTGCCAGCAGTTCCGTATTTGGGTCGGCCTACGAGCAGTACTTC.

The chain has TRBV11-2 and TRBJ2-5; D unclear. In germline, CDR1 is SGHAT, CDR2 FQNNGV. The CDR3 extends over 16 amino acids. The V end was cut by 6 bases, the J end by 4 bases, with 21 bases between. Here the CDR3 DNA reads TGTGCCAGCAGTAATTCTGACCGCTCACCCCGAGAGACCCAGTACTTC. Amino acid sequence: CASSNSDRSPRETQYF.

This chain uses TRBV4-1 with TRBJ2-7, with D hard to call. The V end lost 0 bases, the J end lost 0 bases, and 9 bases lay between the germline ends. Germline loops: CDR1 MGHRA, CDR2 YSYEKL. The CDR3 covers 15 residues. Written as DNA, the CDR3 is TGCGCCAGCAGCCAAGAATCCCCCCCCTCCTACGAGCAGTACTTC. Protein product: CASSQESPPSYEQYF.